The rows below give T cell receptor beta chains drawn from one sample of a study of T cell responses to AZD1222 COVID-19 vaccine. Method: immunoSEQ multiplex PCR; TCRdb's copy keeps in-frame clones and lacks some. The sample holds about 72,000 clones, about nine tenths seen once. Sequencing was performed on peripheral blood, taken on day 0 of AZD1222 vaccination. These receptors came from an adult in good health. CDR3s include the opening cysteine and the closing phenylalanine or tryptophan. D genes are given only for firm matches. Size tells how often a clone was seen (once, few, many) or the class of an expanded clone, and some rows leave it out.

v_gene,d_gene,j_gene,abundance,CDR3nt,CDR3aa
TRBV30,-,TRBJ1-3,-,TGTGCCTGGGGAACTGGGACGGTCTCTGGAAACACCATATATTTT,CAWGTGTVSGNTIYF
TRBV6-6,TRBD1,TRBJ1-5,once,TGTGCCAGCAGTACCGGGACAGGGAGGGTTCAGCCCCAGCATTTT,CASSTGTGRVQPQHF
TRBV5-6,-,TRBJ2-2,-,TGTGCCAGCAGTCCGGGAGTTACGGGGGAGCTGTTTTTT,CASSPGVTGELFF
TRBV30,-,TRBJ2-3,-,TGTGCCTGGGACGCGGACTCCCATACGCAGTATTTT,CAWDADSHTQYF
TRBV30,-,TRBJ1-1,-,TGTGCCTGGAGTGTACGGGGAGATACTGAAGCTTTCTTT,CAWSVRGDTEAFF
TRBV5-6,-,TRBJ2-5,-,TGTGCCAGCAGCTACAGGGACCCGAGTGGAGAGACCCAGTACTTC,CASSYRDPSGETQYF
TRBV3-1/TRBV3-2,-,TRBJ2-1,-,TGTGCCAGCAGCCAGGCTATTGAGCAGTTCTTC,CASSQAIEQFF
TRBV27,TRBD1,TRBJ2-2,-,TGTGCCAGCGGACAGGGGGGTACCGGGGAGCTGTTTTTT,CASGQGGTGELFF
TRBV5-1,TRBD2,TRBJ2-6,once,TGCGCCAGCAGCTTGGCCCTAGCGGGGGGTCTTTCTGGGGCCAACGTCCTGACTTTC,CASSLALAGGLSGANVLTF
TRBV2,-,TRBJ1-6,-,TGTGCCAGCAGGGTTGGGGAGTCACCCCTCCACTTT,CASRVGESPLHF
TRBV30,-,TRBJ1-6,-,TGTGCCTGGAGTGTAGGTGTTAATTCACCCCTCCACTTT,CAWSVGVNSPLHF
TRBV4-3,TRBD2,TRBJ2-7,-,TGCGCCAGCAGCCATTCCCATAGCGGGGGGTACGAGCAGTACTTC,CASSHSHSGGYEQYF
TRBV11-2,-,TRBJ2-6,-,TGTGCCAGCAGGAGGGACGTCTCTGGGGCCAACGTCCTGACTTTC,CASRRDVSGANVLTF
TRBV15,-,TRBJ1-3,-,TGTGCCACCAGCAGAGATTTCGGGTACTCTGGAAACACCATATATTTT,CATSRDFGYSGNTIYF
TRBV5-1,-,TRBJ1-4,-,TGCGCCAGCAGCTTAAGCGAAAAACTGTTTTTT,CASSLSEKLFF
TRBV6-5,-,TRBJ1-5,-,TGTGCCAGCAGTTATTCAGGAGGCAATCAGCCCCAGCATTTT,CASSYSGGNQPQHF
TRBV19,-,TRBJ1-1,-,TGTGCCAGTAGTCGAGAAAGTGAAGCTTTCTTT,CASSRESEAFF
TRBV7-4,-,TRBJ1-1,-,TGTGCCAGCAGCTTGGGCAGGGGCGGTGAAGCTTTCTTT,CASSLGRGGEAFF
TRBV7-8,TRBD1,TRBJ1-2,-,TGTGCCAGCAGCTTCCAGACAGGGGTCGACTATGGCTACACCTTC,CASSFQTGVDYGYTF
TRBV7-8,TRBD2,TRBJ2-1,-,TGTGCCAGCAGCTTAGCCGGCGGGGGGGCAGAAGAGCAGTTCTTC,CASSLAGGGAEEQFF
TRBV6-2/TRBV6-3,-,TRBJ1-2,-,TGTGCCAGCAGTTACATTGGGAGAGGGGAGAACTATGGCTACACCTTC,CASSYIGRGENYGYTF
TRBV9,TRBD1,TRBJ1-6,-,TGTGCCAGCAGCGGGCGGGGGACAGGAGGGAATTCACCCCTCCACTTT,CASSGRGTGGNSPLHF
TRBV7-2,-,TRBJ1-6,-,TGTGCCAGCAGCGAACGGTCCTATAATTCACCCCTCCACTTT,CASSERSYNSPLHF
TRBV5-5,TRBD1,TRBJ2-3,-,TGTGCCAGCAGCCCAGGACAGGGGCCGGGCACAGATACGCAGTATTTT,CASSPGQGPGTDTQYF
TRBV19,-,TRBJ1-1,-,TGTGCCAGTACCCCAACCGGGACAAATATCGAAGCTTTCTTT,CASTPTGTNIEAFF
TRBV5-5,TRBD2,TRBJ2-2,once,TGTGCCAGCAGCGGGAGGGTGGCGAAGAACACCGGGGAGCTGTTTTTT,CASSGRVAKNTGELFF
TRBV5-1,-,TRBJ1-1,-,TGCGCCAGCAGCTTGGATGAGGGTTCGACTGAAGCTTTCTTT,CASSLDEGSTEAFF
TRBV19,-,TRBJ1-4,-,TGTGCCAGTAGTAGAGGGACAACCGGCAATGAAAAACTGTTTTTT,CASSRGTTGNEKLFF
TRBV6-5,-,TRBJ1-1,-,TGTGCCAGCAGTTTGACGGTTAGCACTGAAGCTTTCTTT,CASSLTVSTEAFF
TRBV2,-,TRBJ1-1,once,TGTGCCAGCAGTAACAGGGCCCTGAACACTGAAGCTTTCTTT,CASSNRALNTEAFF
TRBV28,-,TRBJ1-5,-,TGTGCCAGCAGTTTTAGTCGGGATGTGAGCAATCAGCCCCAGCATTTT,CASSFSRDVSNQPQHF
TRBV27,-,TRBJ1-4,-,TGTGCCAGCAGTTTACAGGGAAGGTGGAAAAAACTGTTTTTT,CASSLQGRWKKLFF
TRBV20-1,-,TRBJ2-1,-,TGCAGTGCTAGTACTCGCAGCTCCTACAATGAGCAGTTCTTC,CSASTRSSYNEQFF
TRBV9,-,TRBJ2-1,-,TGTGCCAGCAGCGTAAGTGGGGGGAGCAATGAGCAGTTCTTC,CASSVSGGSNEQFF
TRBV27,TRBD1,TRBJ1-2,-,TGTGCCAGCAGTTCGACAGGGGGGACCTATGGCTACACCTTC,CASSSTGGTYGYTF
TRBV6-5,-,TRBJ2-2,few,TGTGCCAGCAGTTACTCACCAGGGATCGGCACCGGGGAGCTGTTTTTT,CASSYSPGIGTGELFF
TRBV12-3/TRBV12-4,-,TRBJ1-1,once,TGTGCCAGCAGTTTAAACCCTCTCACTGAAGCTTTCTTT,CASSLNPLTEAFF